This TCR beta chain was retrieved from a study of T cell repertoires in cytomegalovirus infection. About the study: In the study, CMV epitopes included recently identified HLA-C-restricted and well-studied HLA-B-restricted ones. TCR beta signatures that were public indicated CMV infection and matching HLA type.

TCRdb re-called the reads with MiXCR, one entry per CDR3 protein. The sample shows under 150,000 distinct CDR3 sequences, 30% of them seen only once. This clonotype was recorded a few times. The target antigen is unknown. There are 15 residues in the CDR3. Trimming cost V 6 bases and J 0 bases, with 15 bases left between them. The germline V gene has CDR1 SGDLS and CDR2 YYNGEE. Study-level findings and limits: Predominance within the ex vivo response was attributable to HLA-C-restricted CMV-specific TCR beta clonotypes. There were carriers of CMV plus the relevant HLA, and cumulative public TCR beta family frequency identified them.

Here the sequenced sample was CD8+ T cells from cultured PBMCs, taken from culture after CMV antigen stimulation. The chain is built from TRBV9 and TRBJ1-2; the D is unclear. This clonotype originated in a human donor in good health (CMV status not recorded). Some clones in this sample may be carry-over from other donors' samples. The CDR3 bases are TGTGCCAGCAACCCATCGGCAGTAACTAACTATGGCTACACCTTC. Translation: CASNPSAVTNYGYTF.